This T cell receptor (beta chain) came from a study of control samples from healthy donors and cancer patients. Clones were sequenced by immunoSEQ multiplex PCR, and TCRdb holds only the in-frame ones, with some missing. The table includes about 140,000 clones, 75% to 90% detected once. The CDR3 runs 15 residues. Germline V gene sequence: CDR1 LNHDA, CDR2 SQIVND (reference sequence). With 5 bases removed from V and 3 bases from J, the gap between germline ends came to 17 bases. This clone came up once. The rearrangement joins TRBV19 to TRBJ2-7; a possible D gene is TRBD1 (6 bases). The sequencing sample was made of blood. The TCR sequence derives from a woman between 25 and 40 years old in good health. The CDR3 sequence: CASSGRDKGGYEQYF. In nucleotides, the CDR3 is TGTGCCAGTAGTGGCCGGGACAAAGGGGGCTACGAGCAGTACTTC.